The TCR beta chain described here comes from a study of graft-versus-host responses after intestinal transplantation. Study details: All recipients were transplanted with multivisceral, liver-intestinal, or isolated intestinal grafts. All of the recipients had induction that used anti-thymocyte globulin, then tacrolimus and steroids for roughly three years. General observations from the study: Circulating GvH clone levels at their peak were associated with HvG declines (early post-transplant). Recipient marrow showed GvH clones, some seen first in ileum or blood.

Sequenced by immunoSEQ multiplex PCR; TCRdb stores in-frame clones only, minus some. Here the sample spans about 78,000 clones, around 90% being singletons. On this clone itself: The antigen is unknown.

This CDR3 spans 15 amino acids. The germline gives CDR1 LNHDA, CDR2 SQIVND (reference sequence). V was clipped by 6 bases and J by 4 bases; unmatched bases: 10. This clonotype was sampled from a human donor who was the organ donor for an intestinal transplant. The chain couples TRBV19 to TRBJ2-7; TRBD1 agrees at 9 bases. The material was unstimulated CD8+ T cells sorted from spleen or lymph node cells, obtained before transplant. The CDR3: CASRIQGQGLYEQYV. DNA for the CDR3: TGTGCCAGTAGGATCCAGGGACAGGGACTTTACGAGCAGTACGTC.